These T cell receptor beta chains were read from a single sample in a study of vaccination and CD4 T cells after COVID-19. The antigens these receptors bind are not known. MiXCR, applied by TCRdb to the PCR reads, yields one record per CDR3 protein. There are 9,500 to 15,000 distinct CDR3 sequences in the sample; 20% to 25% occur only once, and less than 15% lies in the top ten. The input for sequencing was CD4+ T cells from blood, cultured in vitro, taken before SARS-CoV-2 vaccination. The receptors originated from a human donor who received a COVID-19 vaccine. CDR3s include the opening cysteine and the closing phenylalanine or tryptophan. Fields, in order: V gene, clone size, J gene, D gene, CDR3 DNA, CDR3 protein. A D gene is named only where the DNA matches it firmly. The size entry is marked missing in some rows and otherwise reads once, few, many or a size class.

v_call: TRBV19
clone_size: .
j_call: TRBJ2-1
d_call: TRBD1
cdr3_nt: TGTGCCAGTAGTCCTCGGACAGGGGGCTTTTACAATGAGCAGTTCTTC
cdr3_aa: CASSPRTGGFYNEQFF

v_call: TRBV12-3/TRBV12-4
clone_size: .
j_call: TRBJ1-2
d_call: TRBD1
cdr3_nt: TGTGCCAGCAGTCGGACAGGGAAGCCTAACTATGGCTACACCTTC
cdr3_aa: CASSRTGKPNYGYTF

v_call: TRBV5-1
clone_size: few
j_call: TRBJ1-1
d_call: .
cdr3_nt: TGCGCCAGCAGCCCCCAGACATCGGTGATTACTGAAGCTTTCTTT
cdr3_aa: CASSPQTSVITEAFF

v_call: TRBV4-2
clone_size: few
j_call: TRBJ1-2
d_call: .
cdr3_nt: TGTGCCAGCAGCCTTCAGGGAGGGGAAGATGGCTACACCTTC
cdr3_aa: CASSLQGGEDGYTF

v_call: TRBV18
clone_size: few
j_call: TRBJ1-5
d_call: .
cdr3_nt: TGTGCCAGCTCAGAAGCTACCAATCAGCCCCAGCATTTT
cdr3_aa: CASSEATNQPQHF

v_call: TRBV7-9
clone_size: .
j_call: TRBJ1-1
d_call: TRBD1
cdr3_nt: TGTGCCAGCAGCGCCGAACAGGGGAAAGCTTTCTTT
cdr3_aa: CASSAEQGKAFF

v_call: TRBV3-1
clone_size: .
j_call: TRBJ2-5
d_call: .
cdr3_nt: TGTGCCAGCAGCCAAGATCCACGGGGAATAGAGACCCAGTACTTC
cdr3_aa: CASSQDPRGIETQYF

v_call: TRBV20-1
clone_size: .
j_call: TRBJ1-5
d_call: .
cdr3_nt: TGCAGTGCTACCGGGTCTACATCGAAGACCCAGCATTTT
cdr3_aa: CSATGSTSKTQHF

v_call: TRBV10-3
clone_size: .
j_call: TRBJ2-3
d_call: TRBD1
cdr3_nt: TGTGCCATCAGTGATACAGGGGGCAGTGCAGATACGCAGTATTTT
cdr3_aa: CAISDTGGSADTQYF

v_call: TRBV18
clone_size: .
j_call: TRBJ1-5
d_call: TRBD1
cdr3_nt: TGTGCCAGCTCACCGGGACAGGGCAATCAGCCCCAGCATTTT
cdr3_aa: CASSPGQGNQPQHF

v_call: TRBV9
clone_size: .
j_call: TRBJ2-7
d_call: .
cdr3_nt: TGTGCCAGCAGCGTAGTAAGCGGGCAGTCGGTCTACGAGCAGTACTTC
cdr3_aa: CASSVVSGQSVYEQYF

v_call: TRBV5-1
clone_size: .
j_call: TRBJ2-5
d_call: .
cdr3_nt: TGCGCCAGCAGCCCTAGGCCCCAAGAGACCCAGTACTTC
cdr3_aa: CASSPRPQETQYF

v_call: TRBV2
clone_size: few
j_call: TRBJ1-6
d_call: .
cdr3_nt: TGTGCCAGCAGTGAACCTTCACCCCTCCACTTT
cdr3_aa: CASSEPSPLHF

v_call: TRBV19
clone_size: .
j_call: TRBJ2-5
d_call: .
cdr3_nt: TGTGCCAGTAGCAGAGACAGACCGAGCCAAGAGACCCAGTACTTC
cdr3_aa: CASSRDRPSQETQYF

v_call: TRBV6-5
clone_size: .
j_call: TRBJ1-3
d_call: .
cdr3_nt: TGTGCCAGCAGTTTAAGCGGGGGGCCTGGAAACACCATATATTTT
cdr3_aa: CASSLSGGPGNTIYF

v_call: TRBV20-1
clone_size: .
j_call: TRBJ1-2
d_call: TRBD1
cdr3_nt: TGCAGTGCCCGGACAGGGGATGTTTACTATGGCTACACCTTC
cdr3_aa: CSARTGDVYYGYTF

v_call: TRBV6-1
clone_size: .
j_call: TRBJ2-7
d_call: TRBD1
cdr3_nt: TGTGCCAGCAGTAGGGCCCAGGGGGCGATTTACTACGAGCAGTACTTC
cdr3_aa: CASSRAQGAIYYEQYF

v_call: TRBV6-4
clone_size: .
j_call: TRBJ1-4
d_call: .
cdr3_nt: TGTGCCAGCACAGGTGAAAAACTGTTTTTT
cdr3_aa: CASTGEKLFF

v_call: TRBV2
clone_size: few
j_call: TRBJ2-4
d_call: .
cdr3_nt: TGTGCCAGCAGTGAAGGGGAATGGGGGAGGAAAAACATTCAGTACTTC
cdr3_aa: CASSEGEWGRKNIQYF

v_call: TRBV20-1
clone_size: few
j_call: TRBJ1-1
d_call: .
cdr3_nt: TGCAGTGCCAACGGAGATTCGGACACTGAAGCTTTCTTT
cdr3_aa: CSANGDSDTEAFF

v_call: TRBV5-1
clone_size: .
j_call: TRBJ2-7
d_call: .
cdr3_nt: TGCGCCAGCAGCTCCACAGGGATCGGCGAGCAGTACTTC
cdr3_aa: CASSSTGIGEQYF

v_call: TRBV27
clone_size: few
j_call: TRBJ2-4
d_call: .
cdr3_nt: TGTGCCAGCAGTTCAGGAGTAGCCAAAAACATTCAGTACTTC
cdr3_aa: CASSSGVAKNIQYF

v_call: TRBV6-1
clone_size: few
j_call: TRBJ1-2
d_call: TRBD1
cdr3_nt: TGTGCCGGCACAGGGGAGTTCTATGGCTACACCTTC
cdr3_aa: CAGTGEFYGYTF

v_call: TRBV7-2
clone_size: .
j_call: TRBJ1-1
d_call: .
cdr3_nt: TGTGCCAGCAGCCCCTCCCCGAACACTGAAGCTTTCTTT
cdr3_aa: CASSPSPNTEAFF

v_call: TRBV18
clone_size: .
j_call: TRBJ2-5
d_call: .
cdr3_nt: TGTGCCAGCTCCCCTCTGGGGGGAGGAACCTCGTCGGAAGAGACCCAGTACTTC
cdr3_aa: CASSPLGGGTSSEETQYF

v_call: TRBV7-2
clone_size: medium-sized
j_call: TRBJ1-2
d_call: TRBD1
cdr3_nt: TGTGCCACACACCCTGTCAGGGGGCTGGGCTACACCTTC
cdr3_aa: CATHPVRGLGYTF

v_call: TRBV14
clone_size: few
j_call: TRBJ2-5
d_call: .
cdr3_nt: TGTGCCAGCAGCCAAGATGGAGGGGCGATTTATGCCCAGTACTTC
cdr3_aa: CASSQDGGAIYAQYF

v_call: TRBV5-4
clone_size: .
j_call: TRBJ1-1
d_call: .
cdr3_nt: TGTGCCAGCAGCTTGGAGCAGGGGCGAGGGGAGAACACTGAAGCTTTCTTT
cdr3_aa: CASSLEQGRGENTEAFF

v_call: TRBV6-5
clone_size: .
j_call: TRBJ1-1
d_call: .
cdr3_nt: TGTGCCAGCAGTTACAGGGACATAGGTACGAACACTGAAGCTTTCTTT
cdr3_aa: CASSYRDIGTNTEAFF

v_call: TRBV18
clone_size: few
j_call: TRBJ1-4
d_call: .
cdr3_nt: TGTGCCAGCGCTCGGGCGCAGGGGAATGAAAAACTGTTTTTT
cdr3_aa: CASARAQGNEKLFF

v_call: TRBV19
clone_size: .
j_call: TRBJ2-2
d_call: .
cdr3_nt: TGTGCCAGTAGTATAGGTGGGGCGCGGACCGGGGAGCTGTTTTTT
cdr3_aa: CASSIGGARTGELFF

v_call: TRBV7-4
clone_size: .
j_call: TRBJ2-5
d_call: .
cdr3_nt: TGTGCCAGCAGCTTAGAACGGCTAGACCGATACACCCCGGTAATACGAGAGACCCAGTACTTC
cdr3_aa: CASSLERLDRYTPVIRETQYF

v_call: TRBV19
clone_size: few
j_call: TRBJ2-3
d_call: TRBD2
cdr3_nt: TGTGCCAGTAGTAGAGCTAGCGGGGGCACAGATACGCAGTATTTT
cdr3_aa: CASSRASGGTDTQYF

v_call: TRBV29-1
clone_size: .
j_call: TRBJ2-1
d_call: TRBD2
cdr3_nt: TGCAGCGTCGAAAGGACTAGCGGGGGGGGAATTAGTGGTGAGCAGTTCTTC
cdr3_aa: CSVERTSGGGISGEQFF

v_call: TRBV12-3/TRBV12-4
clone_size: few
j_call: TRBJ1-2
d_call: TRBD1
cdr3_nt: TGTGCCAGCAGTTTAGAATCCGGGACAGGGTTATTATCTGGCTACACCTTC
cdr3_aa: CASSLESGTGLLSGYTF

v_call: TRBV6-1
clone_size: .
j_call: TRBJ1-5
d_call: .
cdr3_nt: TGTGCCAGCAGACTTCTGTGGGAGGCTTATAGCAATCAGCCCCAGCATTTT
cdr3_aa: CASRLLWEAYSNQPQHF